This T cell receptor (beta chain) came from a study of Tregs in tolerant kidney transplant recipients. Germline assignment: CDR1 SGHRS and CDR2 YFSETQ. The CDR3 has 15 residues. Trimming removed 0 bases from V and 5 bases from J, with 15 bases in between. Clones were sequenced by immunoSEQ multiplex PCR, and TCRdb holds only the in-frame ones, with some missing. The sample has approximately 60,000 clones, about 90% seen once. Recipients received nonmyeloablative bone marrow transplants from related graft donors, with transient mixed chimerism. J is TRBJ2-7 and V is TRBV5-1; TRBD1 might be the D (5 bases). The sample here was CD4+ T cells from blood (PBMCs), taken 6 months after the transplant. The source of this sequence is a human patient who received a combined kidney and bone marrow transplant. The graft donor may have contributed some T cells. The CDR3 sequence: CASSLEARVAHEQYF. The DNA of the CDR3 is TGCGCCAGCAGCTTGGAAGCCAGGGTAGCCCACGAGCAGTACTTC.